The 6 T cell receptor beta chains below come from one sample, sequenced in a study of cytomegalovirus exposure and HLA in healthy donors. Assay: immunoSEQ multiplex PCR; the TCRdb copy retains only in-frame clones and omits some. The sample has roughly 56,000 clones; around 94% are singletons. Sequenced material: PBMCs. The receptor set was obtained from a man aged 18 to 29 in good health and CMV-seronegative.

The chain employs TRBV5-1 and TRBJ1-2; possibly TRBD1 for D (6 bases). This CDR3 has 13 amino acids. The germline CDR1 and CDR2 sequences are SGHRS and YFSETQ. V lost 2 bases to trimming and J lost 6 bases, with 11 bases between them. For the CDR3, the DNA is TGCGCCAGCAGCTTCACAGGGTGGGATGGCTACACCTTC. Amino acids: CASSFTGWDGYTF.

V usage is TRBV10-1 and J usage is TRBJ2-7; 13 bases line up with TRBD2. This CDR3 comprises 15 residues. V lost 6 bases and J lost 7; bases outside the gene matches: 9. CDR1 and CDR2 (germline): WNHNN, SYGVQD (reference sequence). The CDR3 nucleotides are TGCGCCAGCAGCTTAGGACTAGCGGGAGTTCAAGAGCAGTACTTC. Translation gives CASSLGLAGVQEQYF.

This chain connects TRBV2 to TRBJ2-3; the match to TRBD2 covers 8 bases. V lost 2 bases, J lost 4 bases, and 8 bases stayed unmatched. CDR3 length: 16 residues. The V gene's germline CDR1 is SNHLY and CDR2 FYNNEI. The CDR3 region is CASSEWASGPSDTQYF. CDR3 nucleotides: TGTGCCAGCAGTGAATGGGCTAGCGGGCCGTCAGATACGCAGTATTTT.

V usage is TRBV5-1 and J usage is TRBJ2-3; 7 positions match TRBD2. CDR1 and CDR2 from the germline V gene are SGHRS and YFSETQ. V was pared by 5 bases and J by 6 bases, with 9 bases of the junction left unmatched. The CDR3 totals 14 residues. The CDR3 loop is CASRSASSGDTQYF. CDR3 nucleotides: TGCGCCAGCAGAAGCGCGTCTAGCGGCGATACGCAGTATTTT.

The CDR3 DNA sequence: TGTGCCAGTAGAAACAGCCTGAACACTGAAGCTTTCTTT. It specifies CASRNSLNTEAFF. The rearrangement uses TRBV19 and TRBJ1-1, with D uncertain. Germline values: CDR1 LNHDA, CDR2 SQIVND (reference sequence). Trimming shortened V by 6 bases and J by 0 bases, and 8 bases separated the two germline ends. The CDR3 is 13 residues long.

The rearrangement joins TRBV7-9 to TRBJ2-1; D remains unclear. V lost 4 bases and J lost 0, with 16 bases in between. The germline CDR1 and CDR2 sequences are SEHNR and FQNEAQ (reference sequence). The length of the CDR3 is 17 residues. The CDR3 region is CASSSLLGAISYNEQFF. The CDR3 DNA reads as TGTGCCAGCAGCTCGCTCCTCGGAGCGATCTCCTACAATGAGCAGTTCTTC.